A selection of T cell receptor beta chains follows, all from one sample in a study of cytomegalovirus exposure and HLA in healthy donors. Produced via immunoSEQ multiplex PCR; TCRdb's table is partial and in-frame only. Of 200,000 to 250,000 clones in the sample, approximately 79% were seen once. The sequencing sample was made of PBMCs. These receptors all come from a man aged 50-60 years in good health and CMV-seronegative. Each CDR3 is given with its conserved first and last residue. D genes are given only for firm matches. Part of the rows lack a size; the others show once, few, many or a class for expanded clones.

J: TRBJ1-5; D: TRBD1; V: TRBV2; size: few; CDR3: CASSSGQGFTNQPQHF; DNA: TGTGCCAGCAGTTCCGGACAGGGGTTCACGAATCAGCCCCAGCATTTT
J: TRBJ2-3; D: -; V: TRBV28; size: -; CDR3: CASSLRTGLRTDTQYF; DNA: TGTGCCAGCAGTTTGAGGACTGGACTTCGTACGGATACGCAGTATTTT
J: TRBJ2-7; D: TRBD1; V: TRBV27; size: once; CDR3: CASNLITGGEQYF; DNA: TGTGCCAGCAACTTGATTACAGGGGGGGAGCAGTACTTC
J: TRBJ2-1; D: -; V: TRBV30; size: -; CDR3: CAWSVPRLVNEQFF; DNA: TGTGCCTGGAGTGTACCCCGACTCGTCAATGAGCAGTTCTTC
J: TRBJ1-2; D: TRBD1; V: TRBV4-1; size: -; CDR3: CASSLGQGEIYGYTF; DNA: TGCGCCAGCAGCCTCGGACAGGGCGAGATCTATGGCTACACCTTC
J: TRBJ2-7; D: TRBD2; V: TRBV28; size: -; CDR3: CASSPVAGASYEQYF; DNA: TGTGCCAGCAGTCCGGTAGCGGGAGCCTCCTACGAGCAGTACTTC
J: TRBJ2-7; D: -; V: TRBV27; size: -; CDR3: CASSSQGRDTAYEQYF; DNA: TGTGCCAGCAGTTCTCAGGGCCGGGACACAGCCTACGAGCAGTACTTC
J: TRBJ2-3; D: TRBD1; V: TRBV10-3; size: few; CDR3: CAISEDRGTDTQYF; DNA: TGTGCCATCAGTGAAGACAGGGGCACAGATACGCAGTATTTT
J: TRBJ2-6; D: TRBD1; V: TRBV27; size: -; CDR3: CASGQGSGANVLTF; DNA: TGTGCCAGCGGACAGGGGAGTGGGGCCAACGTCCTGACTTTC
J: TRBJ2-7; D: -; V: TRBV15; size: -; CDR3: CATSRDYQDNIYEQYF; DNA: TGTGCCACCAGCAGAGATTACCAGGACAACATCTACGAGCAGTACTTC
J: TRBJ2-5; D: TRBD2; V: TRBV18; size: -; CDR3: CASSPGTSGETQYF; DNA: TGTGCCAGCTCACCGGGTACTAGCGGGGAGACCCAGTACTTC
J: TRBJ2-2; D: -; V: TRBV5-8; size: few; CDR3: CASSSRALGELFF; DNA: TGTGCCAGCAGCTCGCGGGCACTCGGGGAGCTGTTTTTT
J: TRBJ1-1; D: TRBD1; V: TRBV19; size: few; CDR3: CASSIQGENTEAFF; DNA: TGTGCCAGTAGTATACAGGGGGAGAACACTGAAGCTTTCTTT
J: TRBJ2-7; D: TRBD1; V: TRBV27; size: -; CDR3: CASSKGAGEQYF; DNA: TGTGCCAGCTCTAAGGGGGCCGGCGAGCAGTACTTC
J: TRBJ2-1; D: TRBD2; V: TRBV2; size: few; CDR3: CALLPAGARNEQFF; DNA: TGTGCCCTCTTACCAGCGGGAGCCCGCAATGAGCAGTTCTTC
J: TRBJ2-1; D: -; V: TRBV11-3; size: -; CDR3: CASSLDASVYNEQFF; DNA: TGTGCCAGCAGCTTAGATGCTAGCGTCTACAATGAGCAGTTCTTC
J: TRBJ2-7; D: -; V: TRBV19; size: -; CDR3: CASSIGDKETYEQYF; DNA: TGTGCCAGTAGTATAGGGGACAAGGAGACCTACGAGCAGTACTTC
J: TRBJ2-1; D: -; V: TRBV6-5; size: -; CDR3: CASSPQGNEQFF; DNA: TGTGCCAGCAGTCCACAGGGTAATGAGCAGTTCTTC
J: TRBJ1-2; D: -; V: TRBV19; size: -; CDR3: CASTGGYGYTF; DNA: TGTGCCAGTACGGGGGGCTATGGCTACACCTTC
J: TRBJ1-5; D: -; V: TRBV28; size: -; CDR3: CASESSGDQPQHF; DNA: TGTGCCAGCGAGTCATCGGGGGATCAGCCCCAGCATTTT
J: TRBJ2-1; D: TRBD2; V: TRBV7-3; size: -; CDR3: CASSLFLAEMNEQFF; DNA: TGTGCCAGCAGCTTATTCCTAGCGGAAATGAATGAGCAGTTCTTC
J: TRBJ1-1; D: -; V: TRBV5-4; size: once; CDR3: CASSLTGSTEAFF; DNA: TGTGCCAGCAGCCTTACAGGGTCCACTGAAGCTTTCTTT
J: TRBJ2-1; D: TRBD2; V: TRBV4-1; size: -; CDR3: CASSHTTGGDNEQFF; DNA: TGCGCCAGCAGCCATACAACGGGAGGGGATAATGAGCAGTTCTTC
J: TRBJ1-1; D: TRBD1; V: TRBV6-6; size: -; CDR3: CASSPLEGAINTEAFF; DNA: TGTGCCAGCAGCCCCTTAGAGGGGGCCATCAACACTGAAGCTTTCTTT
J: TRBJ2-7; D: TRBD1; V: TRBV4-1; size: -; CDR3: CASSQGGAQGAFAGQIYEQYF; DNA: TGCGCCAGCAGCCAAGGGGGTGCGCAGGGGGCTTTTGCGGGGCAAATCTACGAGCAGTACTTC
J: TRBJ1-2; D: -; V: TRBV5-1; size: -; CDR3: CASSLEGGNYGYTF; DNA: TGCGCCAGCAGCTTGGAGGGGGGGAACTATGGCTACACCTTC
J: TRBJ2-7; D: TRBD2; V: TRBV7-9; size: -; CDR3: CASSFGAGDPYEQYF; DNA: TGTGCCAGCAGCTTTGGAGCGGGAGACCCCTACGAGCAGTACTTC
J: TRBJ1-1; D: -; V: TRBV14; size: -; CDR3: CASKREGTEAFF; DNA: TGTGCCAGCAAGAGGGAGGGCACTGAAGCTTTCTTT
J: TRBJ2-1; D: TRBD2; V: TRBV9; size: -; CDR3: CASSPGLAGGPSNEQFF; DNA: TGTGCCAGCAGCCCAGGACTAGCGGGAGGGCCATCGAATGAGCAGTTCTTC
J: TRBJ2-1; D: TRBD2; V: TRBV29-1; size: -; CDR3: CSVGGTTSGRAGSNEQFF; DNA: TGCAGCGTGGGGGGAACGACTAGCGGGAGGGCCGGCTCCAATGAGCAGTTCTTC
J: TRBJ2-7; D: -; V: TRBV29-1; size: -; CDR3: CSVSGTSYEQYF; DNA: TGCAGCGTGTCCGGGACTTCCTACGAGCAGTACTTC
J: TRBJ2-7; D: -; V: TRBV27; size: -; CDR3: CASSTLEGYEQYF; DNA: TGTGCCAGCAGTACCCTGGAGGGCTACGAGCAGTACTTC
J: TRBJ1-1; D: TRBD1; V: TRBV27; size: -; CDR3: CASSMTGGYAAEAFF; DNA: TGTGCCAGCAGTATGACAGGGGGCTACGCGGCTGAAGCTTTCTTT
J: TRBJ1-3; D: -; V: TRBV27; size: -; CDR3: CASSPLALQVSGNTIYF; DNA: TGTGCCAGCAGTCCCCTCGCGTTACAGGTCTCTGGAAACACCATATATTTT
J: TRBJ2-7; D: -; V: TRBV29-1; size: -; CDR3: CSVGLGQPYGYEQYF; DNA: TGCAGCGTGGGACTTGGCCAACCGTATGGGTACGAGCAGTACTTC
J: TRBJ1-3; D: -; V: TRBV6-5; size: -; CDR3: CASSYSSHSSGNTIYF; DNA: TGTGCCAGCAGTTACTCGTCCCACAGCTCTGGAAACACCATATATTTT
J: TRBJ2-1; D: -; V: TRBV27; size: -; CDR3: CASSSGTGWSGRGYNEQFF; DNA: TGTGCCAGCAGTTCAGGGACAGGGTGGAGCGGGAGGGGGTACAATGAGCAGTTCTTC
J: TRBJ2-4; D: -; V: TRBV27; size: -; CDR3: CASSLGGPNYRNIQYF; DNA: TGTGCCAGCAGTTTGGGGGGGCCAAACTACCGGAACATTCAGTACTTC
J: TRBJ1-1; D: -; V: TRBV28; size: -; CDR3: CASSLLQGEAFF; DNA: TGTGCCAGCAGTTTATTGCAGGGAGAAGCTTTCTTT
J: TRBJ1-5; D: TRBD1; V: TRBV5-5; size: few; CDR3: CASSVDRGSQPQHF; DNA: TGTGCCAGCAGCGTGGACAGGGGCTCTCAGCCCCAGCATTTT
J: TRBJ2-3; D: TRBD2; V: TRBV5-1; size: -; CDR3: CASKWTSGGTDTQYF; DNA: TGCGCCAGCAAATGGACTAGCGGGGGCACAGATACGCAGTATTTT
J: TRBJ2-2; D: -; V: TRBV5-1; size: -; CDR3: CASSLAATNTGELFF; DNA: TGCGCCAGCAGCTTGGCCGCTACCAACACCGGGGAGCTGTTTTTT
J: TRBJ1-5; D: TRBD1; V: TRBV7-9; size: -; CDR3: CASSLVAGTGGNQPQHF; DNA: TGTGCCAGCAGCTTAGTCGCCGGGACAGGGGGGAATCAGCCCCAGCATTTT
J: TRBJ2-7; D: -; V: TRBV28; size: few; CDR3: CASTLLRGGYEQYF; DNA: TGTGCCAGCACCCTCCTAAGGGGCGGCTACGAGCAGTACTTC
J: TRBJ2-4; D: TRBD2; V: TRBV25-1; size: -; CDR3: CASSESGGGAKNIQYF; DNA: TGTGCCAGCAGTGAATCGGGGGGAGGAGCCAAAAACATTCAGTACTTC
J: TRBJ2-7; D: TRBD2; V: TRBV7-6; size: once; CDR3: CASSLKAGGSYEQYF; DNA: TGTGCCAGCAGCTTAAAAGCGGGAGGTTCCTACGAGCAGTACTTC
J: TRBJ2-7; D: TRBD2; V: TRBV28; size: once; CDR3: CASTRGLAGDAYEQYF; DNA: TGTGCCAGCACCCGAGGACTAGCGGGAGATGCGTACGAGCAGTACTTC
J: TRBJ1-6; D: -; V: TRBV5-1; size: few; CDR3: CASSSVNSPLHF; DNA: TGCGCCAGCAGCTCCGTGAATTCACCCCTCCACTTT
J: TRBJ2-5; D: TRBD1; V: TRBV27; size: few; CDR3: CASSGAGTGAQRTQYF; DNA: TGTGCCAGCAGTGGAGCCGGGACAGGGGCCCAGAGGACCCAGTACTTC
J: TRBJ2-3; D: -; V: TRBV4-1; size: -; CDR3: CASSQDPGRDTQYF; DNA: TGCGCCAGCAGCCAAGATCCCGGGAGAGATACGCAGTATTTT
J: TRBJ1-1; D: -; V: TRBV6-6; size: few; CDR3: CASSLQGYTEAFF; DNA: TGTGCCAGCAGTCTTCAGGGGTACACTGAAGCTTTCTTT